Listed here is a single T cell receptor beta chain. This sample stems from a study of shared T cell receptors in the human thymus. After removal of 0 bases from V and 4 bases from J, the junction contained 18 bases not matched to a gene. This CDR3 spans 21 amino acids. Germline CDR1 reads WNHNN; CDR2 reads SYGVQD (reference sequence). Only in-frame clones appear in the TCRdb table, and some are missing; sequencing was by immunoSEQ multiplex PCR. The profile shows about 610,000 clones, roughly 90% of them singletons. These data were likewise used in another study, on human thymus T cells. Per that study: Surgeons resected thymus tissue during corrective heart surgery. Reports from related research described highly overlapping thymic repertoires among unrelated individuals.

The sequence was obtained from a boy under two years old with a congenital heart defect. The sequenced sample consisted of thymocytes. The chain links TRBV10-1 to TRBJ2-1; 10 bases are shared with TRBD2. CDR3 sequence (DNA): TGCGCCAGCAGTGAGTCATGGCGGCTAGCGGGAGTACCTCTACCTTACAATGAGCAGTTCTTC. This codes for CASSESWRLAGVPLPYNEQFF.